This T cell receptor beta chain was captured by sequencing in a study of T cell responses to AZD1222 COVID-19 vaccine. The CDR3 consists of 17 residues. J was trimmed by 6 bases and V by 0 bases; bases with no gene match: 11. Looked up from germline, CDR1 is SGHRS and CDR2 is YFSETQ. Assay: immunoSEQ multiplex PCR; the TCRdb copy retains only in-frame clones and omits some. This sample yields tens of thousands of clones, of which around 90% are seen a single time; 11% belongs to the top ten. Sequencing used peripheral blood, obtained 28 days after the second AZD1222 dose. The chain recombines TRBV5-1 with TRBJ2-2, with 7 bases aligning to TRBD1. The clonotype comes from an adult who received the AZD1222 COVID-19 vaccine. The CDR3 reads CASSLVGGGVVSGELFF. For the CDR3, the DNA is TGCGCCAGCAGCTTGGTAGGGGGCGGAGTAGTTTCCGGGGAGCTGTTTTTT.